Each of the 28 T cell receptor beta chains below was sequenced from the same sample in a study of cytomegalovirus exposure and HLA in healthy donors. Primers included in the PCR were 60 Vbeta and 13 Jbeta primers. Libraries were prepared by immunoSEQ multiplex PCR; TCRdb keeps only in-frame clonotypes and omits some of them. The data show around 76,000 clones, and the top ten clones hold 1.5%. The sequenced sample consisted of PBMCs. Source of these receptors: a woman aged 55-70 years in good health and CMV-seronegative.

The CDR3 spells CSVGQAGLNYGYTF. CDR3 nucleotide sequence: TGCAGCGTTGGTCAGGCGGGACTTAACTATGGCTACACCTTC. The genes are TRBV29-1 and TRBJ1-2; possibly TRBD1 for D (5 bases). This CDR3 has 14 residues. Germline V CDR1 and CDR2: SQVTM, ANQGSEA. The germline V and J ends were trimmed by 4 bases and 1 base, with 13 bases remaining between them.

V is TRBV5-1 and J is TRBJ2-7, with TRBD2 as a possible D gene (5 bases). Germline V gene sequence: CDR1 SGHRS, CDR2 YFSETQ. The CDR3 contains 13 residues. V lost 2 bases to trimming and J lost 4 bases, with 10 bases between them. CDR3 sequence reads: CASSLAEEYEQYF. In DNA form, the CDR3 reads TGCGCCAGCAGCTTAGCGGAGGAATACGAGCAGTACTTC.

The V and J genes are TRBV5-4 and TRBJ2-1; D may be TRBD2 (6 bases). In germline, CDR1 is SGHNT, CDR2 YYREEE (reference sequence). The V end lost 4 bases, the J end lost 0 bases, and 14 bases lay between the germline ends. The CDR3 extends over 16 amino acids. The CDR3 spells CASSQGLATSYNEQFF. The CDR3 DNA follows: TGTGCCAGCAGCCAGGGCCTAGCGACCTCCTACAATGAGCAGTTCTTC.

As concerns this clone: An end of the junction differs from the germline gene, which may be a read error. J is TRBJ1-2 and V is TRBV23-1; D is uncertain. Being an ORF, TRBV23-1 has a function that is uncertain. There are 16 residues in the CDR3. The CDR3 loop is CASSRPTPLGNCGYTF. The CDR3 bases are TGCGCCAGCAGTCGCCCGACCCCTCTAGGTAACTGTGGCTACACCTTC.

V and J are TRBV28 and TRBJ2-2, with 10 nucleotides matching TRBD1. Germline values: CDR1 MDHEN, CDR2 SYDVKM. The CDR3 is 15 residues long. The V gene end was trimmed by 2 bases and the J gene end by 6 bases; junction bases not matched to a gene: 3. Here the CDR3 reads CASSLLTGGAGELFF. CDR3 nucleotides: TGTGCCAGCAGTTTACTGACAGGGGGCGCCGGGGAGCTGTTTTTT.

J is TRBJ2-5 and V is TRBV19, with unresolved D. Per the germline V gene, CDR1 is LNHDA and CDR2 is SQIVND (reference sequence). This CDR3 is built from 11 residues. V lost 4 bases to trimming and J lost 3 bases, with 3 bases between them. The CDR3 sequence is CASSTEETQYF. The DNA for the CDR3 is TGTGCCAGTAGTACGGAAGAGACCCAGTACTTC.

The chain recombines TRBV7-9 with TRBJ2-7; D is ambiguous. Deletions cut 4 bases from V and 1 base from J, with 11 bases between. The CDR3 runs 14 residues. From germline, CDR1 is SEHNR and CDR2 FQNEAQ (reference sequence). This chain's CDR3 is CASSYGSGSYEQYF. The CDR3 bases are TGTGCCAGCAGCTACGGGTCGGGTTCCTACGAGCAGTACTTC.

The chain employs TRBV4-2 and TRBJ2-7; 10 nucleotides agree with TRBD2. Germline V gives CDR1 LGHNA, CDR2 YNFKEQ. This CDR3 contains 16 residues. After removal of 3 bases from V and 2 bases from J, the junction contained 7 bases not matched to a gene. CDR3 region: CASSQDLAGAAYEQYF. The CDR3 nucleotides are TGTGCCAGCAGCCAGGACCTAGCGGGAGCCGCCTACGAGCAGTACTTC.

J is TRBJ2-3 and V is TRBV27; D is perhaps TRBD1 (5 bases). V was pared by 7 bases and J by 2 bases, with 22 bases between. The germline CDR1 and CDR2 sequences are MNHEY and SMNVEV (reference sequence). The CDR3 has 17 residues. CDR3 nucleotide sequence: TGTGCCAGCACCCTCCTGGGGCCGATAAGTAACACAGATACGCAGTATTTT. It codes for CASTLLGPISNTDTQYF.

As concerns this clone: Other nucleotide sequences from this sample produce the same CDR3. The chain is built from TRBV6-1 and TRBJ2-1; 8 bases agree with TRBD2. The V gene end was trimmed by 2 bases and the J gene end by 0 bases; junction bases not matched to a gene: 0. The CDR3 covers 15 residues. Germline loops: CDR1 MNHNS, CDR2 SASEGT. CDR3 coding DNA: TGTGCCAGCAGTGAACTAGCGGGCTCCTACAATGAGCAGTTCTTC. It yields the protein CASSELAGSYNEQFF.

This chain uses TRBV7-9 with TRBJ1-3, with 7 nucleotides matching TRBD1. This CDR3 region has 17 residues. Trimming cost V 5 bases and J 0 bases; bases outside gene matches: 10. CDR1 is SEHNR, CDR2 FQNEAQ, per germline (reference sequence). The CDR3 DNA reads as TGTGCCAGCAGCCCGAACCGGGACAGATACTCTGGAAACACCATATATTTT. Its protein product is CASSPNRDRYSGNTIYF.

Regarding this clone: Germline is not matched at one junction end, which may reflect a read error. This chain joins TRBV11-2 and TRBJ1-3, with a weak D call TRBD1 (6 bases). Germline-derived CDR1 and CDR2 are SGHAT and FQNNGV. The CDR3 has 17 amino acids. DNA of the CDR3: TGTGCCAGCAGCTTAGAGAGCTCGGCCGGGACACTCAACACCGTATATTTT. Translating it yields CASSLESSAGTLNTVYF.

The V call is TRBV4-2, the J call TRBJ2-1, with 7 positions matching TRBD2. V gave up 0 bases and J gave up 7 bases; unmatched junction bases: 9. The CDR3 length is 16 residues. Germline V gene sequence: CDR1 LGHNA, CDR2 YNFKEQ. CDR3: CASSQDAKRGGNEQFF. CDR3 nucleotides: TGTGCCAGCAGCCAAGATGCCAAGCGGGGCGGGAATGAGCAGTTCTTC.

The chain carries TRBV2 and TRBJ1-2, with 9 positions matching TRBD1. The ends lost 8 bases at V and 8 bases at J; junction bases unmatched: 6. The germline V gene encodes CDR1 SNHLY and CDR2 FYNNEI. The CDR3 is 12 residues long. The CDR3 DNA sequence: TGTGCCAGCGGACAGGGGAAGCACGGCTACACCTTC. Amino acids: CASGQGKHGYTF.

V gene TRBV5-1 combines with J gene TRBJ2-3; D is perhaps TRBD1 (6 bases). This CDR3 region has 15 residues. Per the germline V gene, CDR1 is SGHRS and CDR2 is YFSETQ. V was clipped by 1 base and J by 0 bases, with 9 bases between them. DNA for the CDR3: TGCGCCAGCAGCTTGACGGACAGAAGCACAGATACGCAGTATTTT. It yields the protein CASSLTDRSTDTQYF.

The chain has TRBV5-4 and TRBJ1-5; D remains unclear. With 1 base removed from V and 4 bases from J, the gap between germline ends came to 15 bases. CDR3 length equals 16 residues. The V gene's germline CDR1 is SGHNT and CDR2 YYREEE (reference sequence). The CDR3 nucleotides are TGTGCCAGCAGCTTGTACTCTCGCGTCGGGAATCAGCCCCAGCATTTT. It specifies CASSLYSRVGNQPQHF.

The V call is TRBV28, the J call TRBJ2-4; D is ambiguous. Trimming removed 4 bases at V and 0 bases at J, with 10 bases between. The CDR3 contains 15 residues. Germline lookup yields CDR1 MDHEN and CDR2 SYDVKM. CDR3 sequence reads: CASSSSRLAKNIQYF. The CDR3, as DNA: TGTGCCAGCAGTTCGTCCAGATTAGCCAAAAACATTCAGTACTTC.

This chain connects TRBV10-3 to TRBJ2-3; possibly TRBD1 for D (6 bases). V lost 11 bases and J lost 2, with 14 bases in between. The CDR3 has 13 amino acids. Germline CDR1 is ENHRY and CDR2 is SYGVKD. The CDR3 sequence is CAVQGWDTDTQYF. CDR3 bases: TGTGCCGTCCAGGGGTGGGACACAGATACGCAGTATTTT.

The rearrangement links TRBV7-9 to TRBJ2-1; 11 bases agree with TRBD2. Germline V gene lookup returns CDR1 SEHNR and CDR2 FQNEAQ (reference sequence). V lost 5 bases and J lost 4; bases outside the gene matches: 4. The CDR3 is made up of 15 amino acids. DNA for the CDR3: TGTGCCAGCAGCCCGGGACTAGCGGTTTACAATGAGCAGTTCTTC. Protein product: CASSPGLAVYNEQFF.

The rearrangement uses TRBV2 and TRBJ1-6; D not resolved. Trimming took 1 base from V and 7 from J, leaving 8 bases between them. Germline V gene lookup returns CDR1 SNHLY and CDR2 FYNNEI. The CDR3 spans 14 residues. The CDR3 spells CASSEEARNSPLHF. As DNA, the CDR3 is TGTGCCAGCAGTGAAGAGGCCAGGAATTCACCCCTCCACTTT.

The chain carries TRBV2 and TRBJ2-5; D remains ambiguous. The last part of the DNA fits TRBJ2-7 better; the J call may be wrong. The CDR3 length is 12 residues. Germline loops: CDR1 SNHLY, CDR2 FYNNEI. The CDR3, as DNA: TGTGCCAGCAGTGACGATACCTACGAGCAGTACTTC. It translates to CASSDDTYEQYF.

This chain connects TRBV2 to TRBJ2-7, with 12 bases identical to TRBD2. Per germline, CDR1 SNHLY and CDR2 FYNNEI. CDR3 length: 14 amino acids. The J segment lost 3 bases and the V segment lost 4 bases, leaving 1 base of the junction unmatched. CDR3 nucleotides: TGTGCCAGCAGTGGACTAGCGGGAGTCTACGAGCAGTACTTC. Translating it yields CASSGLAGVYEQYF.

J is TRBJ2-2 and V is TRBV9; no reliable D call. V shed 3 bases and J shed 3 bases, with 6 bases lying between them. Germline loops: CDR1 SGDLS, CDR2 YYNGEE. The CDR3 is made up of 13 amino acids. CDR3 nucleotides: TGTGCCAGCAGCGCCCCATACACCGGGGAGCTGTTTTTT. It encodes CASSAPYTGELFF.

The CDR3: CASSLGQGPCRYTF. In DNA, the CDR3 is TGTGCCAGCAGCTTGGGGCAGGGGCCATGTCGCTACACCTTC. This chain links TRBV5-7 with TRBJ1-2, with TRBD1 as a possible D gene (6 bases). TRBV5-7 is an open reading frame, and its role is uncertain. Between the trimmed V and J ends, which lost 0 bases and 9 bases, there was a span of 15 bases. The CDR3 sequence is 14 residues long.

The V and J genes are TRBV10-3 and TRBJ2-1, with TRBD2 matching over 10 bases. Germline V gene data show CDR1 as ENHRY and CDR2 as SYGVKD. With V trimmed by 6 bases and J by 7 bases, 6 bases remained unmatched. This CDR3 has 14 residues. The CDR3 loop is CAIREPGLANEQFF. As DNA, the CDR3 is TGTGCCATCAGAGAACCGGGACTAGCGAATGAGCAGTTCTTC.

The genes are TRBV15 and TRBJ1-5; D unclear. Trimming left V 0 bases short and J 11 bases short, with 17 bases between. CDR1 is LNHNV, CDR2 YYDKDF, per germline (reference sequence). The CDR3 runs 15 residues. CDR3 nucleotides: TGTGCCACCAGCAGAGATAAGTCGGGAGTCGAGACCCAGCATTTT. It encodes CATSRDKSGVETQHF. The full variable domain, in which reference TRBV15 and TRBJ1-5 provide the parts outside the CDR3, is DAMVIQNPRYQVTQFGKPVTLSCSQTLNHNVMYWYQQKSSQAPKLLFHYYDKDFNNEADTPDNFQSRRPNTSFCFLDIRSPGLGDTAMYLCATSRDKSGVETQHFGDGTRLSIL.

In DNA form, the CDR3 reads TGTGCCAGCACCCAGACAGGTTCCAATCAGCCCCAGCATTTT. This translates into CASTQTGSNQPQHF. The V call is TRBV6-6, the J call TRBJ1-5; D may be TRBD1 (6 bases). Deletions cut 7 bases from V and 3 bases from J, with 13 bases between. Germline lookup yields CDR1 MNHNY and CDR2 SVGAGI (reference sequence). The CDR3 is made up of 14 amino acids.

The CDR3 DNA reads as TGTGCCAGCAGGGACTCACCCCTCCTCACAGATACGCAGTATTTT. It translates to CASRDSPLLTDTQYF. The chain uses TRBV6-5 and TRBJ2-3; D is perhaps TRBD2 (5 bases). Germline V gives CDR1 MNHEY, CDR2 SVGAGI. V was cut by 6 bases and J by 2 bases, with 15 bases left in between. The CDR3 has 15 residues.